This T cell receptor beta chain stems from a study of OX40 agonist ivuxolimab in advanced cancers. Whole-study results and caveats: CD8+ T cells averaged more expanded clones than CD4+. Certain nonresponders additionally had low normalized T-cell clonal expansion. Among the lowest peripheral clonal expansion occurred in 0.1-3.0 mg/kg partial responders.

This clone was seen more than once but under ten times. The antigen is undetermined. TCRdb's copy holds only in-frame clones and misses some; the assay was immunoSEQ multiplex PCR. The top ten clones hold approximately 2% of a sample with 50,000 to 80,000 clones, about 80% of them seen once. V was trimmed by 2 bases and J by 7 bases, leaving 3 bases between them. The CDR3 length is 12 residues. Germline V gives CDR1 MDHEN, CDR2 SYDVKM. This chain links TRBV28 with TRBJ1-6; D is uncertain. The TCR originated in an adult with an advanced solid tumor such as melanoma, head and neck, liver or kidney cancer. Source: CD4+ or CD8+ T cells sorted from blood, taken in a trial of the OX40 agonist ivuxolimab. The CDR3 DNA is TGTGCCAGCAGTTTAACCAATTCACCCCTCCACTTT. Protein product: CASSLTNSPLHF.